Listed below are T cell receptor beta chains from one sample, sequenced in a study of blood T cell repertoires in COVID-19. Method: immunoSEQ multiplex PCR; TCRdb's copy keeps in-frame clones and lacks some. The sample holds some 250,000 clones, approximately 82% seen once. Material: peripheral blood. The source is a middle-aged man with active or convalescent COVID-19. CDR3s include the opening cysteine and the closing phenylalanine or tryptophan. The order of the fields is CDR3 DNA, CDR3 protein, V gene, clone size, D gene, J gene. The D gene is left open where the match is weak. Clone size is shown for a subset of rows, as once, few, many or a class of expanded clone.

CDR3 DNA: TGTGCCACCAGTGATCCAGCGGGGAGCACAGATACGCAGTATTTT; CDR3 protein: CATSDPAGSTDTQYF; V gene: TRBV24-1; clone size: -; D gene: TRBD2; J gene: TRBJ2-3
CDR3 DNA: TGTGCCAGCAGTTACTCGAGGAGCTCCTATAATTCACCCCTCCACTTT; CDR3 protein: CASSYSRSSYNSPLHF; V gene: TRBV6-5; clone size: -; D gene: -; J gene: TRBJ1-6
CDR3 DNA: TGTGCCAGCAGTTTATCTCGGGGTTATACTGAAGCTTTCTTT; CDR3 protein: CASSLSRGYTEAFF; V gene: TRBV27; clone size: -; D gene: -; J gene: TRBJ1-1
CDR3 DNA: TGTGCCACCAGTGCCGTCGGTCTAGTTTCTGGGGCCAACGTCCTGACTTTC; CDR3 protein: CATSAVGLVSGANVLTF; V gene: TRBV24-1; clone size: -; D gene: -; J gene: TRBJ2-6
CDR3 DNA: TGTGCCAGCGGCAGGGATTCTGAAGCTTTCTTT; CDR3 protein: CASGRDSEAFF; V gene: TRBV2; clone size: few; D gene: -; J gene: TRBJ1-1
CDR3 DNA: TGTGCCACCAGCAGATCTGTTGACAGTTATGAAAAACTGTTTTTT; CDR3 protein: CATSRSVDSYEKLFF; V gene: TRBV15; clone size: -; D gene: -; J gene: TRBJ1-4
CDR3 DNA: TGTGCCACCAGTGATATGGTAGGCACAGATACGCAGTATTTT; CDR3 protein: CATSDMVGTDTQYF; V gene: TRBV24-1; clone size: -; D gene: -; J gene: TRBJ2-3
CDR3 DNA: TGTGCCAGCAGCTCGGGGACAGTTCGGGAGACCCAGTACTTC; CDR3 protein: CASSSGTVRETQYF; V gene: TRBV7-2; clone size: -; D gene: TRBD1; J gene: TRBJ2-5
CDR3 DNA: TGTGCTAGTGGTTTGGTACAGTCCTACGAGCAGTACTTC; CDR3 protein: CASGLVQSYEQYF; V gene: TRBV12-5; clone size: -; D gene: -; J gene: TRBJ2-7
CDR3 DNA: TGTGCCAGCAGTGACCAGACAGGCCGCGAGCAGTACTTC; CDR3 protein: CASSDQTGREQYF; V gene: TRBV6-1; clone size: once; D gene: -; J gene: TRBJ2-7
CDR3 DNA: TGTGCCAGCAGCTTAGGGACAGGGGGCAGAAGTGAAAAACTGTTTTTT; CDR3 protein: CASSLGTGGRSEKLFF; V gene: TRBV7-9; clone size: -; D gene: TRBD1; J gene: TRBJ1-4
CDR3 DNA: TGTGCCAGCAGCGTACCGAGGGAGGGCGGGGAGCTGTTTTTT; CDR3 protein: CASSVPREGGELFF; V gene: TRBV9; clone size: -; D gene: TRBD2; J gene: TRBJ2-2
CDR3 DNA: TGTGCCAGCTTCGGTCGCACCTACGAGCAGTACTTC; CDR3 protein: CASFGRTYEQYF; V gene: TRBV27; clone size: few; D gene: -; J gene: TRBJ2-7
CDR3 DNA: TGTGCCAGCAGAGCGGGGGACCTCTCTGGAAACACCATATATTTT; CDR3 protein: CASRAGDLSGNTIYF; V gene: TRBV2; clone size: -; D gene: -; J gene: TRBJ1-3
CDR3 DNA: TGTGCCAGCAGCCAAAAGGCGGGCTGGGCCTACGAGCAGTACTTC; CDR3 protein: CASSQKAGWAYEQYF; V gene: TRBV3-1/TRBV3-2; clone size: once; D gene: -; J gene: TRBJ2-7
CDR3 DNA: TGCGCCAGCAGCTCGACAGGGGCTACCTACAATGAGCAGTTCTTC; CDR3 protein: CASSSTGATYNEQFF; V gene: TRBV5-1; clone size: -; D gene: TRBD1; J gene: TRBJ2-1
CDR3 DNA: TGTGCCAGCAGCACAGGTTACAATCAGCCCCAGCATTTT; CDR3 protein: CASSTGYNQPQHF; V gene: TRBV6-5; clone size: once; D gene: -; J gene: TRBJ1-5
CDR3 DNA: TGTGCCAGCAGCTTTTCCGGGACTAGCGGGAGCGGGGATACGCAGTATTTT; CDR3 protein: CASSFSGTSGSGDTQYF; V gene: TRBV7-3; clone size: -; D gene: TRBD2; J gene: TRBJ2-3
CDR3 DNA: TGTGCCAGCAGTCAGGAGCGGGGGAACCCCGATACGCAGTATTTT; CDR3 protein: CASSQERGNPDTQYF; V gene: TRBV6-6; clone size: -; D gene: TRBD2; J gene: TRBJ2-3
CDR3 DNA: TGTGCCAGTCTTACAGACCGCTATGGCTACACCTTC; CDR3 protein: CASLTDRYGYTF; V gene: TRBV19; clone size: -; D gene: -; J gene: TRBJ1-2
CDR3 DNA: TGTGCCACCAGCAGAGTTGAGGGGGCCCAGTACTTC; CDR3 protein: CATSRVEGAQYF; V gene: TRBV15; clone size: -; D gene: -; J gene: TRBJ2-5
CDR3 DNA: TGTGCCAGCTCACCAGAGAGCACAGATACGCAGTATTTT; CDR3 protein: CASSPESTDTQYF; V gene: TRBV18; clone size: -; D gene: -; J gene: TRBJ2-3
CDR3 DNA: TGTGCCAGTACCCCTTGGCTGAACACCGGGGAGCTGTTTTTT; CDR3 protein: CASTPWLNTGELFF; V gene: TRBV19; clone size: once; D gene: -; J gene: TRBJ2-2
CDR3 DNA: TGTGCCAGCAGTCTAGCGGAGTGGGCGGATACGCAGTATTTT; CDR3 protein: CASSLAEWADTQYF; V gene: TRBV6-5; clone size: -; D gene: TRBD2; J gene: TRBJ2-3
CDR3 DNA: TGTGCCAGCAGCCAAGATCTGGTTAGCGGGGGGGCAGGGTACGAGCAGTACTTC; CDR3 protein: CASSQDLVSGGAGYEQYF; V gene: TRBV4-2; clone size: -; D gene: TRBD2; J gene: TRBJ2-7
CDR3 DNA: TGTGCCAGCAGCTATCGACTAGCGGGGGAGGCAGATACGCAGTATTTT; CDR3 protein: CASSYRLAGEADTQYF; V gene: TRBV9; clone size: -; D gene: TRBD2; J gene: TRBJ2-3
CDR3 DNA: TGTGCCAGCTCACAGTCACAGTGGGATACGCAGTATTTT; CDR3 protein: CASSQSQWDTQYF; V gene: TRBV18; clone size: -; D gene: -; J gene: TRBJ2-3
CDR3 DNA: TGTGCCAGCTCACCACCTGGGGCCAGGGGTTATGGAAACACCATATATTTT; CDR3 protein: CASSPPGARGYGNTIYF; V gene: TRBV18; clone size: -; D gene: -; J gene: TRBJ1-3
CDR3 DNA: TGTGCCAGCAGTGAAGGGCGGGTGGGGGCTAACACTGAAGCTTTCTTT; CDR3 protein: CASSEGRVGANTEAFF; V gene: TRBV6-1; clone size: -; D gene: -; J gene: TRBJ1-1
CDR3 DNA: TGCGCCAGCAGCAGGGAGGGACAGGGCGGGACTGAAGCTTTCTTT; CDR3 protein: CASSREGQGGTEAFF; V gene: TRBV5-1; clone size: -; D gene: TRBD1; J gene: TRBJ1-1
CDR3 DNA: TGTGCCAGCAGCTTTCGGACTTTGGCCTCCTACGAGCAGTACTTC; CDR3 protein: CASSFRTLASYEQYF; V gene: TRBV13; clone size: few; D gene: -; J gene: TRBJ2-7
CDR3 DNA: TGTGCCAGCAGTTTGGGAGGGTGGAACGAGCAGTACTTC; CDR3 protein: CASSLGGWNEQYF; V gene: TRBV6-5; clone size: -; D gene: TRBD2; J gene: TRBJ2-7
CDR3 DNA: TGTGCCAGCAGCCAAGATGGTAGCGGGAGAGCGTACGAGCAGTACTTC; CDR3 protein: CASSQDGSGRAYEQYF; V gene: TRBV3-1/TRBV3-2; clone size: few; D gene: TRBD2; J gene: TRBJ2-7
CDR3 DNA: TGTGCCAGCAGCTCCCGGGGCAATCAGCCCCAGCATTTT; CDR3 protein: CASSSRGNQPQHF; V gene: TRBV28; clone size: -; D gene: -; J gene: TRBJ1-5
CDR3 DNA: TGTGCCAGCAGCCGTGGGGCTAGCGGAACCCTCTACAATGAGCAGTTCTTC; CDR3 protein: CASSRGASGTLYNEQFF; V gene: TRBV7-9; clone size: -; D gene: TRBD2; J gene: TRBJ2-1
CDR3 DNA: TGCGCCAGCAGCTTGGCCGAGGATGGAATCCGCGGCCCAGATGAAAAACTGTTTTTT; CDR3 protein: CASSLAEDGIRGPDEKLFF; V gene: TRBV5-1; clone size: -; D gene: -; J gene: TRBJ1-4
CDR3 DNA: TGCGCCAGCAGCCAAGGACAGGTGTCGGTAGGCTATGGCTACACCTTC; CDR3 protein: CASSQGQVSVGYGYTF; V gene: TRBV4-1; clone size: -; D gene: -; J gene: TRBJ1-2
CDR3 DNA: TGTGCCAGCAGGGGCGGGACAGCTACTAACTATGGCTACACCTTC; CDR3 protein: CASRGGTATNYGYTF; V gene: TRBV7-9; clone size: -; D gene: TRBD1; J gene: TRBJ1-2
CDR3 DNA: TGTGCCAGCAGCCGAGTTGAGGGAACTGAAGCTTTCTTT; CDR3 protein: CASSRVEGTEAFF; V gene: TRBV3-1/TRBV3-2; clone size: -; D gene: -; J gene: TRBJ1-1